The 5 T cell receptor beta chains presented below share a single source sample, sequenced in a study of control samples from healthy donors and cancer patients. Method: immunoSEQ multiplex PCR; TCRdb's copy keeps in-frame clones and lacks some. The table lists about 180,000 clones, 90% of them singletons. The specimen was blood. The receptors derive from a woman in her forties or fifties in good health.

The V gene is TRBV7-2, the J gene TRBJ2-7; D assignment may be TRBD1 or TRBD2 (6 bases each). In germline, CDR1 is SGHTA, CDR2 FQGNSA. CDR3 length equals 16 residues. With 5 bases removed from V and 2 bases from J, the gap between germline ends came to 19 bases. CDR3 nucleotides: TGTGCCAGCAGCCCCGGGTTGGGGGGACATACCTACGAGCAGTACTTC. As protein: CASSPGLGGHTYEQYF.

The CDR3 nucleotides are TGTGCCAGCACCCCAACCCAGAGGGGCTCGGATGAGCAGTTCTTC. As protein: CASTPTQRGSDEQFF. This chain uses TRBV9 with TRBJ2-1; D may match TRBD1 or TRBD2 (5 bases each). CDR1 and CDR2 from the germline V gene are SGDLS and YYNGEE. Deletions cut 6 bases from V and 8 bases from J, with 21 bases between. The length of the CDR3 is 15 residues.

V gene TRBV30 combines with J gene TRBJ1-2, with D hard to call. Germline CDR1 and CDR2: GTSNPN and SVGIG (reference sequence). Trimming took off 0 bases at V and 4 bases at J, with 12 bases between the two ends. The CDR3 spans 14 residues. CDR3 DNA sequence: TGTGCCTGGAGTGTTTCTGCGGCGGGCTATGGCTACACCTTC. Translation: CAWSVSAAGYGYTF.

This chain links TRBV9 with TRBJ2-1; D is unclear. CDR1 is SGDLS and CDR2 is YYNGEE in the germline V gene. The CDR3 extends over 17 amino acids. The V end lost 0 bases, the J end lost 1 base, and 14 bases lay between the germline ends. CDR3 in DNA: TGTGCCAGCAGCGTAGTTGTCAGCGCAAGATCCTACAATGAGCAGTTCTTC. It translates to CASSVVVSARSYNEQFF.

The rearrangement joins TRBV7-9 to TRBJ1-2; D uncertain. The V end was cut by 1 base, the J end by 3 bases, with 6 bases between. The CDR3 has 13 amino acids. Germline-derived CDR1 and CDR2 are SEHNR and FQNEAQ (reference sequence). CDR3: CASSLDSHYGYTF. The CDR3 region has the DNA TGTGCCAGCAGCTTAGACAGTCACTATGGCTACACCTTC.